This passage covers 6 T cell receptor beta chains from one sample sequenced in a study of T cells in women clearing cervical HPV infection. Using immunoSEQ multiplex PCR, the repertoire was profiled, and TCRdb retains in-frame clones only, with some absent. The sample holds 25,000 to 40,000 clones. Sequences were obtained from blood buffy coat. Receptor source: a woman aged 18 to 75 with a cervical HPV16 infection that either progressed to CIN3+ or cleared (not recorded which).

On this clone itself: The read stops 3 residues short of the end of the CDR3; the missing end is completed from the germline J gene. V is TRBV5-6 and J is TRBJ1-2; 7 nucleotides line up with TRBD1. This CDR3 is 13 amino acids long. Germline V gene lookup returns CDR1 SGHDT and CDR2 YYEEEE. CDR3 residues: CASSSRDSYDYTF. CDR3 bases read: TGTGCCAGCAGCAGCCGGGACAGCTACGAC.

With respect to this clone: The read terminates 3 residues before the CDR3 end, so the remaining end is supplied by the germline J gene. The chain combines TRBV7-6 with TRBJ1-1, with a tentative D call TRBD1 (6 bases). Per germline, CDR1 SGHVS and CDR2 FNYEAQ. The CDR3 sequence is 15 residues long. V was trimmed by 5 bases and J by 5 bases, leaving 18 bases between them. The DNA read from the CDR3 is TGTGCCAGCAGCGAAAGGACAGTCCTGGGGACTGAA. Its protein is CASSERTVLGTE. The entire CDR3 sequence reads CASSERTVLGTEAFF.

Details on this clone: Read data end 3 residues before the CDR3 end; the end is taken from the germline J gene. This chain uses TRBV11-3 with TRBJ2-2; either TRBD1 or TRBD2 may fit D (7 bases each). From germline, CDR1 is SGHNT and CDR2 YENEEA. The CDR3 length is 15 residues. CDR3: CASSQGGRDSEKLFF. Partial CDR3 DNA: TGTGCCAGCAGCCAAGGGGGGAGGGACAGCGAAAAG.

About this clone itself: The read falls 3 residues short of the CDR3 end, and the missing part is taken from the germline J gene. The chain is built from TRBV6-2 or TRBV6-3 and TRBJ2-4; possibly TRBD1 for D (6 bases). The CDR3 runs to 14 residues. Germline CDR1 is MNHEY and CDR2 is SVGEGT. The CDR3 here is CASSPPHQGYGQYF. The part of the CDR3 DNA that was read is TGTGCCAGCAGTCCACCACATCAGGGGTATGGT.

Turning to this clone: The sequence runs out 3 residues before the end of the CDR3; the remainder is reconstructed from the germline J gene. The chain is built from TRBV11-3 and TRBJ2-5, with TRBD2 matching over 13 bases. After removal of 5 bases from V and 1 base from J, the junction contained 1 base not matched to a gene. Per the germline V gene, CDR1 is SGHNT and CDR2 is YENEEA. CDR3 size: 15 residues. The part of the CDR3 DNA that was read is TGTGCCAGCAGCCGGACTAGCGGGGGCCAAGAGACC. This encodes CASSRTSGGQET. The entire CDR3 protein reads CASSRTSGGQETQYF.

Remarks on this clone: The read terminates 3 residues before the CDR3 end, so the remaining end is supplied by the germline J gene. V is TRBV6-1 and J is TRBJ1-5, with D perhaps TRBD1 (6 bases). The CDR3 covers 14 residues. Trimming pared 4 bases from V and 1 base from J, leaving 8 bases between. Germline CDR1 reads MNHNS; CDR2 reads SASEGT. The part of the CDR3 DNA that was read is TGTGCCAGCAGTGGGCAGGGGAGCAATCAGCCC. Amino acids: CASSGQGSNQP. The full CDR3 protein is CASSGQGSNQPQHF.